Shown below are 13 T cell receptor beta chains from a single sample sequenced in a study of shared clonotypes between healthy human individuals. Using immunoSEQ multiplex PCR, the repertoire was profiled, and TCRdb retains in-frame clones only, with some absent. This table holds 2 million to 2.5 million clones, approximately 96% found once. Material: naive CD4+ T cells sorted from blood. Subset in this sample: CD45RA+ positively selected. The source is a young man in good health.

The chain recombines TRBV28 with TRBJ2-1; the match to TRBD2 covers 10 bases. V shed 5 bases, J shed 10 bases, and the junction held 11 bases outside the gene matches. CDR1 and CDR2 from the germline V gene are MDHEN and SYDVKM. The CDR3 runs to 15 residues. CDR3 residues: CASSLLAGGPMEQFF. The CDR3 coding sequence is TGTGCCAGCAGTCTATTAGCGGGGGGTCCCATGGAGCAGTTCTTC.

The rearrangement links TRBV6-5 to TRBJ1-1; no reliable D call. The CDR3 contains 14 residues. Germline values: CDR1 MNHEY, CDR2 SVGAGI. The V and J ends lost 6 bases and 8 bases respectively, with 19 bases between them. In DNA form, the CDR3 reads TGTGCCAGCAGCAGCACCACTACAGCTAAAGAAGCTTTCTTT. Its protein product is CASSSTTTAKEAFF.

V gene TRBV6-6 combines with J gene TRBJ1-5; TRBD1 matches 8 bases. V shed 2 bases, J shed 3 bases, and the junction held 6 bases outside the gene matches. The CDR3 runs 16 residues. The germline CDR1 and CDR2 sequences are MNHNY and SVGAGI (reference sequence). The CDR3 loop is CASSYTGQGLNQPQHF. CDR3 DNA sequence: TGTGCCAGCAGTTACACCGGACAGGGCCTCAATCAGCCCCAGCATTTT.

The chain links TRBV7-8 to TRBJ2-1; 7 nucleotides match TRBD2. Germline assignment: CDR1 SGHVS and CDR2 FQNEAQ. Trimming at V came to 5 bases and at J to 1 base, leaving 5 bases not matched to a gene. The CDR3 is 15 amino acids. The CDR3 loop is CASSSGISSYNEQFF. The CDR3 DNA reads TGTGCCAGCAGCAGCGGGATTAGTTCCTACAATGAGCAGTTCTTC.

In DNA, the CDR3 is TGTGCCAGCAGACGGGACAGGGGATATAATTCACCCCTCCACTTT. Amino acid sequence: CASRRDRGYNSPLHF. The V call is TRBV7-9, the J call TRBJ1-6, with 10 nucleotides matching TRBD1. CDR1 is SEHNR, CDR2 FQNEAQ, per germline (reference sequence). V lost 6 bases and J lost 4; bases outside the gene matches: 3. This CDR3 is 15 amino acids long.

The DNA of the CDR3 is TGTGCCAGTAGTATAATGGGGACTTATAACGAAAAACTGTTTTTT. This sequence encodes CASSIMGTYNEKLFF. The V gene is TRBV19, the J gene TRBJ1-4, with D possibly being TRBD1 (5 bases). Germline V gene sequence: CDR1 LNHDA, CDR2 SQIVND (reference sequence). The CDR3 extends over 15 amino acids. Trimming took off 2 bases at V and 8 bases at J, with 15 bases between the two ends.

This clone appeared once. The chain employs TRBV4-3 and TRBJ1-3; D gene uncertain. The length of the CDR3 is 16 residues. Germline V gives CDR1 LGHNA, CDR2 YSLEER. Trimming stripped 0 bases from V and 0 bases from J, with 9 bases between. The CDR3 bases are TGCGCCAGCAGCCAAGATAGGCTGTACTCTGGAAACACCATATATTTT. Its translation: CASSQDRLYSGNTIYF.

V usage is TRBV5-1 and J usage is TRBJ1-3, with D perhaps TRBD1 (5 bases). Trimming cost V 4 bases and J 0 bases, with 14 bases left between them. Germline V gene data show CDR1 as SGHRS and CDR2 as YFSETQ. The CDR3 totals 16 residues. CDR3 in amino acids: CASSTGTLPSGNTIYF. The CDR3 bases are TGCGCCAGCAGCACTGGGACGCTACCCTCTGGAAACACCATATATTTT. The full variable domain, rest sourced from reference TRBV5-1 and TRBJ1-3, is KAGVTQTPRYLIKTRGQQVTLSCSPISGHRSVSWYQQTPGQGLQFLFEYFSETQRNKGNFPGRFSGRQFSNSRSEMNVSTLELGDSALYLCASSTGTLPSGNTIYFGEGSWLTVV.

The V gene is TRBV4-3, the J gene TRBJ2-2, with 9 bases fitting TRBD2. V lost 1 base, J lost 7 bases, and 7 bases stayed unmatched. CDR3 length: 16 residues. Germline CDR1 reads LGHNA; CDR2 reads YSLEER. The CDR3 DNA sequence: TGCGCCAGCAGCCAAGGGCTAGCGGGACTGGGCGGGGAGCTGTTTTTT. Translating gives CASSQGLAGLGGELFF.

The V and J genes are TRBV5-4 and TRBJ1-4; the D gene is possibly TRBD1 (5 bases). This CDR3 comprises 14 residues. Germline CDR1 and CDR2: SGHNT and YYREEE (reference sequence). Deletions cut 0 bases from V and 6 bases from J, with 9 bases between. The DNA for the CDR3 is TGTGCCAGCAGCTTGGAGGGGAGAGATGAAAAACTGTTTTTT. Translation gives CASSLEGRDEKLFF.

V and J are TRBV30 and TRBJ1-3, with D unresolved. The V end lost 7 bases, the J end lost 1 base, and 8 bases lay between the germline ends. Germline V gene lookup returns CDR1 GTSNPN and CDR2 SVGIG (reference sequence). The CDR3 is 12 amino acids. CDR3 in amino acids: CAFSSSGNTIYF. The DNA of the CDR3 is TGTGCCTTTTCTTCATCTGGAAACACCATATATTTT.

The chain combines TRBV7-9 with TRBJ1-1; TRBD1 is a possible D gene (5 bases). CDR3 length: 15 residues. CDR1 and CDR2 from the germline V gene are SEHNR and FQNEAQ (reference sequence). V was clipped by 6 bases and J by 1 base, with 15 bases between them. CDR3 nucleotides: TGTGCCAGCAGAACAAGACAGATCCCGAACACTGAAGCTTTCTTT. This gives the protein CASRTRQIPNTEAFF.

The chain combines TRBV30 with TRBJ2-7, with 8 bases aligning to TRBD2. Per germline, CDR1 GTSNPN and CDR2 SVGIG (reference sequence). V was pared by 1 base and J by 4 bases, with 9 bases of the junction left unmatched. The CDR3 length is 15 residues. CDR3 in amino acids: CAWSGGLAPTYEQYF. In DNA, the CDR3 is TGTGCCTGGAGTGGCGGACTAGCTCCCACGTACGAGCAGTACTTC.